This entry lists 30 T cell receptor beta chains sequenced from one sample in a study of molecular identifiers for immune sequencing clone quantification. TCRdb used MiXCR to reprocess the PCR reads, holding one entry per CDR3 protein. The table records approximately 670,000 distinct CDR3 sequences, less than 20% of them present only once. Sequencing was done on a sample of naive CD8+ T cells from blood, with Jurkat cell RNA spiked in. Subset here: FACS-sorted CD8+CD4-CCR7+CD45RA+ naive T cells. All receptors derive from a human donor in good health. Some libraries in this study had Jurkat cell RNA spiked in.

At least ten counts were recorded for this clonotype. This sequence joins TRBV4-3 and TRBJ2-7, with a possible D match to TRBD2 (5 bases). Germline CDR1 reads LGHNA; CDR2 reads YSLEER. This CDR3 has 15 residues. With 0 bases removed from V and 3 bases from J, the gap between germline ends came to 12 bases. Written as DNA, the CDR3 is TGCGCCAGCAGCCAAGATGTCGGTCGGGGCTACGAGCAGTACTTC. Translated, it gives CASSQDVGRGYEQYF.

This clonotype was detected ten times or more. The CDR3: CASSKATRQETQYF. CDR3 DNA: TGTGCCAGCAGCAAAGCGACTAGACAAGAGACCCAGTACTTC. The V call is TRBV21-1, the J call TRBJ2-5; the table's D call TRBD2 went unverified against the DNA. TRBV21-1 is flagged as a pseudogene. The CDR3 runs to 14 residues.

This clonotype was found many times. The chain employs TRBV27 and TRBJ1-5, with a possible D match to TRBD1 (5 bases). This CDR3 has 16 amino acids. V lost 1 base and J lost 7, with 17 bases in between. The germline V gene encodes CDR1 MNHEY and CDR2 SMNVEV (reference sequence). The CDR3 bases are TGTGCCAGCAGTTTATTGGGGCCAGGGCTGGGGCAGCCCCAGCATTTT. This gives the protein CASSLLGPGLGQPQHF.

This clonotype has at least ten counts. The rearrangement uses TRBV4-1 and TRBJ2-3; 9 bases line up with TRBD2. With V trimmed by 3 bases and J by 0 bases, 7 bases remained unmatched. CDR3 length: 17 residues. Per the germline V gene, CDR1 is MGHRA and CDR2 is YSYEKL. In DNA, the CDR3 is TGCGCCAGCAGCCAGTTACCAGGGACTAGCAGCACAGATACGCAGTATTTT. Its translation: CASSQLPGTSSTDTQYF.

Concerning this clonotype: A read error may explain this, as a much larger clone is one base away. The chain has TRBV27 and TRBJ2-5; 7 nucleotides align to TRBD2. The germline gives CDR1 MNHEY, CDR2 SMNVEV (reference sequence). CDR3 length: 14 amino acids. V lost 6 bases and J lost 9; bases outside the gene matches: 13. CDR3 DNA sequence: TGTGCCAGCAGCTCCCTGCCCGCGGGGGAGGCCCAGTACTTC. It is translated as CASSSLPAGEAQYF.

This clonotype was observed many times. This chain connects TRBV10-3 to TRBJ2-3, with 12 nucleotides matching TRBD1. The CDR3 contains 16 residues. Trimming at V came to 6 bases and at J to 2 bases, leaving 6 bases not matched to a gene. Germline CDR1 ENHRY, CDR2 SYGVKD. The CDR3 DNA reads TGTGCCATCAGCGAGGAGGGACAGGGGGCCACAGATACGCAGTATTTT. Its translation: CAISEEGQGATDTQYF.

In its sample, this clonotype was seen many times. This chain joins TRBV12-5 and TRBJ2-6; D is possibly TRBD1 (5 bases). There are 17 residues in the CDR3. Germline CDR1 LGHNT, CDR2 FRNRAP. Trimming stripped 1 base from V and 3 bases from J, with 13 bases between. The CDR3 nucleotides are TGTGCTAGTGGTTTGGGGCAGGGTTCCATTGGGGCCAACGTCCTGACTTTC. It is translated as CASGLGQGSIGANVLTF. The full variable domain, with the rest looked up from reference TRBV12-5 and TRBJ2-6, is DARVTQTPRHKVTEMGQEVTMRCQPILGHNTVFWYRQTMMQGLELLAYFRNRAPLDDSGMPKDRFSAEMPDATLATLKIQPSEPRDSAVYFCASGLGQGSIGANVLTFGAGSRLTVL.

For this clonotype: A much larger clone sits a single nucleotide away, making a read error possible. The chain links TRBV6-5 to TRBJ1-5; TRBD1 aligns across 8 bases. V was clipped by 6 bases and J by 5 bases; unmatched bases: 6. The V gene's germline CDR1 is MNHEY and CDR2 SVGAGI. This CDR3 region has 14 residues. DNA of the CDR3: TGTGCCAGCAGCCCAGGGGGCGGGGATCAGCCCCAGCATTTT. It specifies CASSPGGGDQPQHF.

This clonotype occurred many times. The chain joins TRBV24-1 to TRBJ2-2; TRBD1 agrees at 7 bases. J gave up 6 bases and V 4 bases, and 4 bases lay outside the gene matches. This CDR3 spans 14 amino acids. Germline loops: CDR1 KGHDR, CDR2 SFDVKD. The CDR3 DNA follows: TGTGCCACCAGTGAATCAGACAGGGCCGGGGAGCTGTTTTTT. Residues: CATSESDRAGELFF.

Details on this clonotype: A much larger clone lies a single base off, so this may be a read error. The chain joins TRBV10-3 to TRBJ2-7; D gene ambiguous. Germline CDR1 ENHRY, CDR2 SYGVKD. The CDR3 is 13 residues long. V was clipped by 2 bases and J by 6 bases, with 11 bases between them. CDR3 nucleotide sequence: TGTGCCATCAGTGAGGAGGACGGCATCGAGCAGTACTTC. It codes for CAISEEDGIEQYF.

The sample holds many counts of this clonotype. This chain uses TRBV6-5 with TRBJ1-1; tentatively, D is TRBD1 (6 bases). V dropped 4 bases and J dropped 5 bases, with 14 bases sitting between them. Germline lookup yields CDR1 MNHEY and CDR2 SVGAGI. This CDR3 comprises 14 residues. The CDR3 protein is CASSFPQGRTEAFF. The DNA of the CDR3 is TGTGCCAGCAGTTTCCCACAGGGCCGTACTGAAGCTTTCTTT.

Many counts were recorded for this clonotype. The chain combines TRBV21-1 with TRBJ1-2; the table gives TRBD1 as D, unverified against the DNA. TRBV21-1 is labeled a pseudogene. The CDR3 sequence is 15 residues long. CDR3 DNA sequence: TGTGCCAGCAGCACTAAGGACAGGAGCCCTGCTGGCTACACCTTC. This sequence encodes CASSTKDRSPAGYTF.

The J gene is TRBJ1-4, the V gene TRBV12-3 or TRBV12-4; D not resolved. This CDR3 has 12 residues. With 6 bases removed from V and 6 bases from J, the gap between germline ends came to 8 bases. CDR3 DNA: TGTGCCAGCAGCGGCTCCTATGAAAAACTGTTTTTT. Its translation is CASSGSYEKLFF.

This clonotype was seen only a few times. This chain connects TRBV12-5 to TRBJ2-2; no reliable D call. Deletions cut 4 bases from V and 1 base from J, with 13 bases between. CDR3 length: 16 amino acids. Germline assignment: CDR1 LGHNT and CDR2 FRNRAP. This CDR3 is CASGSGLSVNTGELFF. DNA of the CDR3: TGTGCTAGTGGTTCCGGCCTCTCCGTGAACACCGGGGAGCTGTTTTTT.

This clonotype occurred a few times. The chain has TRBV7-9 and TRBJ2-5; 8 nucleotides align to TRBD2. The V gene end was trimmed by 2 bases and the J gene end by 2 bases; junction bases not matched to a gene: 7. Germline CDR1 reads SEHNR; CDR2 reads FQNEAQ (reference sequence). There are 16 residues in the CDR3. The CDR3 spells CASSLLPAGVQETQYF. CDR3 nucleotide sequence: TGTGCCAGCAGCTTATTGCCAGCGGGGGTGCAAGAGACCCAGTACTTC. Looking up the rest from reference TRBV7-9 and TRBJ2-5 gives the full variable domain: DTGVSQNPRHKITKRGQNVTFRCDPISEHNRLYWYRQTLGQGPEFLTYFQNEAQLEKSRLLSDRFSAERPKGSFSTLEIQRTEQGDSAMYLCASSLLPAGVQETQYFGPGTRLLVL.

This clonotype was recorded many times. The chain couples TRBV5-4 to TRBJ2-7; D is possibly TRBD2 (5 bases). CDR3 length: 15 amino acids. CDR1 is SGHNT and CDR2 is YYREEE in the germline V gene (reference sequence). V gave up 0 bases and J gave up 8 bases, with 18 bases separating them. The CDR3 nucleotides read TGTGCCAGCAGCTTGGAGTTCAGCAGCGGAAATCAGCAGTACTTC. It translates to CASSLEFSSGNQQYF.

Points on this clonotype: A much larger clone is a single base away; this may be a read error. This sequence joins TRBV20-1 and TRBJ1-1; D remains unclear. The CDR3 length is 14 residues. The ends were cut back, 0 bases at V and 3 bases at J, with 11 bases in the middle. Germline loops: CDR1 DFQATT, CDR2 SNEGSKA (reference sequence). DNA for the CDR3: TGCAGTGCTAGAGAAGGAGGTCGTTACACTGAAGCTTTCTTT. Protein sequence: CSAREGGRYTEAFF.

This clonotype has a handful of counts. The chain carries TRBV20-1 and TRBJ2-1; weak D call: TRBD2 (6 bases). Germline V lookup: CDR1 DFQATT, CDR2 SNEGSKA (reference sequence). Between the trimmed V and J ends, which lost 0 bases and 0 bases, there was a span of 15 bases. The CDR3 is 17 residues long. The CDR3 is CSARDVAAGYSYNEQFF. CDR3 nucleotides: TGCAGTGCTAGAGACGTGGCGGCGGGGTACTCCTACAATGAGCAGTTCTTC.

This clonotype was recorded at least ten times. The chain is built from TRBV4-1 and TRBJ2-3; D might be TRBD2 (6 bases). This CDR3 comprises 15 residues. CDR1 is MGHRA and CDR2 is YSYEKL in the germline V gene. V was pared by 1 base and J by 0 bases, with 8 bases between. In DNA, the CDR3 is TGCGCCAGCAGCCAAGTAGCGGCAAGCACAGATACGCAGTATTTT. It yields the protein CASSQVAASTDTQYF.

CDR3 bases: TGTGCCAGCAGTGGGGGACTAGGGGTACGGGAGCAGTACTTC. Its protein product is CASSGGLGVREQYF. The chain has TRBV2 and TRBJ2-7; 8 nucleotides align to TRBD2. The CDR3 loop spans 14 amino acids. Germline lookup yields CDR1 SNHLY and CDR2 FYNNEI. Trimming at V came to 4 bases and at J to 7 bases, leaving 9 bases not matched to a gene.

This chain connects TRBV4-3 to TRBJ2-7, with D tentatively TRBD2 (6 bases). Trimming pared 3 bases from V and 6 bases from J, leaving 15 bases between. The CDR3 length is 14 residues. Germline CDR1 is LGHNA and CDR2 is YSLEER. CDR3 in DNA: TGCGCCAGCAGCCAGGGGAGGACTATATCCGAGCAGTACTTC. It translates to CASSQGRTISEQYF.

This clonotype was seen many times. The gene calls are TRBV27 and TRBJ2-3; no clear D gene. Germline lookup yields CDR1 MNHEY and CDR2 SMNVEV (reference sequence). Trimming removed 6 bases at V and 4 bases at J, with 8 bases between. The CDR3 is 12 residues long. Here the CDR3 reads CASRKYADTQYF. The CDR3 DNA is TGTGCCAGCAGAAAGTATGCAGATACGCAGTATTTT.

The sample holds a few counts of this clonotype. The CDR3: CASSFGQGEGRGNEQFF. As DNA, the CDR3 is TGTGCCAGCAGTTTCGGACAGGGGGAGGGAAGGGGCAATGAGCAGTTCTTC. The V call is TRBV12-3 or TRBV12-4, the J call TRBJ2-1; 10 nucleotides align to TRBD1. The CDR3 covers 17 residues. The junction had 11 bases not matched to a gene; V was cut back by 3 bases and J by 6 bases.

Note on this clonotype: Sequence at one end of the junction differs from germline and may be a read error. V gene TRBV4-2 combines with J gene TRBJ1-5; 7 bases match TRBD1. The germline gives CDR1 LGHNA, CDR2 YNFKEQ. The CDR3 has 16 amino acids. The CDR3: CASGQEIGQVSQPQHF. As DNA, the CDR3 is TGTGCCAGCGGCCAAGAAATCGGACAGGTATCTCAGCCCCAGCATTTT.

In its sample, this clonotype was seen many times. This chain links TRBV30 with TRBJ1-1, with D unclear. V was cut by 5 bases and J by 1 base, with 11 bases left in between. The CDR3 is made up of 13 amino acids. Germline lookup yields CDR1 GTSNPN and CDR2 SVGIG (reference sequence). CDR3 sequence (DNA): TGTGCCTGGCAAACCACAAGGAACACTGAAGCTTTCTTT. Amino acids: CAWQTTRNTEAFF.

On this clonotype: A much larger clone sits a single nucleotide away, making a read error possible. The rearrangement links TRBV7-2 to TRBJ2-7, with a tentative D call TRBD2 (5 bases). This CDR3 is built from 15 residues. Looked up from germline, CDR1 is SGHTA and CDR2 is FQGNSA. V lost 6 bases and J 0 bases, leaving 15 bases between the germline ends. The CDR3 DNA reads TGTGCCAGCAGGACGGCTAGCTTTAGCTCCTACGAGCAGTACTTC. Amino acids: CASRTASFSSYEQYF.

Many counts were recorded for this clonotype. The V gene is TRBV28, the J gene TRBJ2-3; D may be TRBD1 or TRBD2 (5 bases each). Germline lookup yields CDR1 MDHEN and CDR2 SYDVKM. This CDR3 has 15 amino acids. Trimming removed 1 base at V and 6 bases at J, with 14 bases between. CDR3 sequence (DNA): TGTGCCAGCAGTTTATTACTAGGGGCTGTTGATACGCAGTATTTT. Translating it yields CASSLLLGAVDTQYF.

This clonotype was counted many times. The V gene is TRBV14, the J gene TRBJ2-6, with D maybe TRBD1 (5 bases). CDR1 SGHDN and CDR2 FVKESK come from the germline V gene. Trimming cost V 2 bases and J 3 bases, with 8 bases left between them. The CDR3 covers 15 residues. The CDR3 loop is CASSQQGFGANVLTF. CDR3 sequence (DNA): TGTGCCAGCAGCCAACAGGGTTTTGGGGCCAACGTCCTGACTTTC. The variable domain in full, with the rest retrieved from reference TRBV14 and TRBJ2-6, is EAGVTQFPSHSVIEKGQTVTLRCDPISGHDNLYWYRRVMGKEIKFLLHFVKESKQDESGMPNNRFLAERTGGTYSTLKVQPAELEDSGVYFCASSQQGFGANVLTFGAGSRLTVL.

This clonotype has at least ten counts. This sequence joins TRBV7-9 and TRBJ1-3; D is unclear. Germline V CDR1 and CDR2: SEHNR, FQNEAQ (reference sequence). This CDR3 spans 16 amino acids. V gave up 4 bases and J gave up 0 bases, with 13 bases separating them. The CDR3, as DNA: TGTGCCAGCAGCTATTCAGGTTTAAGCTCTGGAAACACCATATATTTT. Protein: CASSYSGLSSGNTIYF.

This clonotype was found many times. The V gene is TRBV27, the J gene TRBJ2-1; no clear D. Trimming removed 6 bases from V and 7 bases from J, with 7 bases in between. The germline V gene has CDR1 MNHEY and CDR2 SMNVEV (reference sequence). This CDR3 region has 11 residues. CDR3 sequence reads: CASSVGNEQFF. DNA of the CDR3: TGTGCCAGCAGCGTAGGGAATGAGCAGTTCTTC.